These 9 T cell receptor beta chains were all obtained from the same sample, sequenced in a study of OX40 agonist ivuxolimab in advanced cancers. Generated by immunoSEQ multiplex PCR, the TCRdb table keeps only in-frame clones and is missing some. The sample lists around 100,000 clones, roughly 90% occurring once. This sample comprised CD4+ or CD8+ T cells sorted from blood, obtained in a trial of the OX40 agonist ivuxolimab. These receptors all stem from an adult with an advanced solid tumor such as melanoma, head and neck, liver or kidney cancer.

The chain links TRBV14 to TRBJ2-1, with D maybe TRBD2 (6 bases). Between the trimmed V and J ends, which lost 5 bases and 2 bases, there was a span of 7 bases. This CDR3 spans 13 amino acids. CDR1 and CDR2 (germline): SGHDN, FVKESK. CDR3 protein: CASSGGTYNEQFF. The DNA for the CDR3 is TGTGCCAGCAGCGGGGGGACCTACAATGAGCAGTTCTTC.

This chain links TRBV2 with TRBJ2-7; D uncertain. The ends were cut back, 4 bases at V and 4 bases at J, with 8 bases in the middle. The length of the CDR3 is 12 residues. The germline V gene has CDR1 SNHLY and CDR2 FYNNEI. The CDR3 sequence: CASSAREYEQYF. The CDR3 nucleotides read TGTGCCAGCAGTGCCCGTGAATACGAGCAGTACTTC.

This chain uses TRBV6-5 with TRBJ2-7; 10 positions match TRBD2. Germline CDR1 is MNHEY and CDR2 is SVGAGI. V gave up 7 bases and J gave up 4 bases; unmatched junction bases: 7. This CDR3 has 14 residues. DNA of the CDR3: TGTGCCAGCAAGCTAGCGGGAGCCGGGTACGAGCAGTACTTC. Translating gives CASKLAGAGYEQYF.

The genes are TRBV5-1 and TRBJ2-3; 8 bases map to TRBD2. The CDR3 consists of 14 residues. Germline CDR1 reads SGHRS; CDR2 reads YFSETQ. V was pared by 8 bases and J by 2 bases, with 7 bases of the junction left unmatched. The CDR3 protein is CASTLAVLTDTQYF. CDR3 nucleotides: TGCGCCAGTACACTAGCGGTGCTCACAGATACGCAGTATTTT.

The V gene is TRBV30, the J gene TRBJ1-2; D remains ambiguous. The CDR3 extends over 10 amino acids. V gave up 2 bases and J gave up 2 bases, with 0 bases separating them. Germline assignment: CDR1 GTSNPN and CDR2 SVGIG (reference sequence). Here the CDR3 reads CAWSNYGYTF. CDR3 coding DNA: TGTGCCTGGAGTAACTATGGCTACACCTTC.

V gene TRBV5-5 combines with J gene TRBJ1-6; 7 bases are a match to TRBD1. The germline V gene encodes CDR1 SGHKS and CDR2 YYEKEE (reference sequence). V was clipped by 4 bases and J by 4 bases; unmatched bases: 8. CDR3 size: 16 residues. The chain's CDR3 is CASSPPGQTYNSPLHF. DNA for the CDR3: TGTGCCAGCAGCCCTCCGGGACAGACATATAATTCACCCCTCCACTTT. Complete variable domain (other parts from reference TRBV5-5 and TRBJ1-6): DAGVTQSPTHLIKTRGQQVTLRCSPISGHKSVSWYQQVLGQGPQFIFQYYEKEERGRGNFPDRFSARQFPNYSSELNVNALLLGDSALYLCASSPPGQTYNSPLHFGNGTRLTVT.

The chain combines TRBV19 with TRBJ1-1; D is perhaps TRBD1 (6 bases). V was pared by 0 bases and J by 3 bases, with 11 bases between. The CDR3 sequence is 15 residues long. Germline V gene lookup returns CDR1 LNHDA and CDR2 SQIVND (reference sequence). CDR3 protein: CASSIEGTSDTEAFF. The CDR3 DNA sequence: TGTGCCAGTAGTATAGAGGGGACATCGGACACTGAAGCTTTCTTT.

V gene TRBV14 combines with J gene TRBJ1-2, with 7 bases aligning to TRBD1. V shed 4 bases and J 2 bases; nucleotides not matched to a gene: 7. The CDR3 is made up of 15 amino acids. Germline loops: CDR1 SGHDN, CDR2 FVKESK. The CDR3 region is CASSPRQGDNYGYTF. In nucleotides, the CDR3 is TGTGCCAGCAGCCCTAGACAGGGAGACAACTATGGCTACACCTTC.

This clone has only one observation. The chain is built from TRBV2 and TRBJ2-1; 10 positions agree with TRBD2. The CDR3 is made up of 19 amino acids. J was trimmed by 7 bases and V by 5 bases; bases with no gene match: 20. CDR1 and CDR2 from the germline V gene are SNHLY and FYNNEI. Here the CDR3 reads CASSSSGSRISPRQNEQFF. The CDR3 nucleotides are TGTGCCAGCAGTTCTAGCGGGAGCCGCATTAGCCCGCGGCAAAATGAGCAGTTCTTC.